This passage covers 26 T cell receptor beta chains from one sample sequenced in a study of cytomegalovirus exposure and HLA in healthy donors. Primers included in the PCR were 60 Vbeta and 13 Jbeta primers. Here immunoSEQ multiplex PCR was the method, and the copy in TCRdb shows in-frame clones only, minus some. The sample has about 160,000 clones, around 80% seen once. What was sequenced was PBMCs. Receptors originate from a man aged 35 to 55 in good health and CMV-seronegative.

This clone occurred once. This sequence joins TRBV6-6 and TRBJ1-2, with 7 bases aligning to TRBD1. Per the germline V gene, CDR1 is MNHNY and CDR2 is SVGAGI (reference sequence). There are 13 residues in the CDR3. J was trimmed by 8 bases and V by 2 bases; bases with no gene match: 5. CDR3 in DNA: TGTGCCAGCAGTTACGCACAGGGGAAAGGCTACACCTTC. Protein sequence: CASSYAQGKGYTF.

The chain employs TRBV28 and TRBJ1-4, with a tentative D call TRBD1 (6 bases). Deletions cut 5 bases from V and 5 bases from J, with 12 bases between. The CDR3 runs to 14 residues. CDR1 MDHEN and CDR2 SYDVKM come from the germline V gene. CDR3 protein: CASSKQGLNEKLFF. The CDR3 coding sequence is TGTGCCAGCAGTAAACAGGGATTAAATGAAAAACTGTTTTTT. Variable domain in full (rest from reference TRBV28 and TRBJ1-4): DVKVTQSSRYLVKRTGEKVFLECVQDMDHENMFWYRQDPGLGLRLIYFSYDVKMKEKGDIPEGYSVSREKKERFSLILESASTNQTSMYLCASSKQGLNEKLFFGSGTQLSVL.

The gene calls are TRBV28 and TRBJ1-5, with TRBD1 matching over 7 bases. V lost 2 bases, J lost 7 bases, and 8 bases stayed unmatched. This CDR3 has 15 amino acids. Germline lookup yields CDR1 MDHEN and CDR2 SYDVKM. The CDR3 region is CASSLRGGDGQPQHF. CDR3 in DNA: TGTGCCAGCAGTTTACGAGGGGGCGATGGACAGCCCCAGCATTTT. Based on the CDR3 plus reference TRBV28 and TRBJ1-5, the full variable domain is DVKVTQSSRYLVKRTGEKVFLECVQDMDHENMFWYRQDPGLGLRLIYFSYDVKMKEKGDIPEGYSVSREKKERFSLILESASTNQTSMYLCASSLRGGDGQPQHFGDGTRLSIL.

This rearrangement joins TRBV27 to TRBJ1-1, with D tentatively TRBD1 (6 bases). CDR3 length: 15 residues. The germline CDR1 and CDR2 sequences are MNHEY and SMNVEV (reference sequence). Trimming stripped 5 bases from V and 7 bases from J, with 20 bases between. This CDR3 is CASSGNRERTLEAFF. The CDR3 nucleotides read TGTGCCAGCAGTGGGAACAGGGAGAGGACCCTTGAAGCTTTCTTT.

CDR3 in amino acids: CASSRGVGGANTGELFF. In DNA form, the CDR3 reads TGTGCCAGCAGCCGAGGGGTCGGCGGGGCGAACACCGGGGAGCTGTTTTTT. The chain couples TRBV7-8 to TRBJ2-2; a weak D match, TRBD2 (6 bases). The V gene's germline CDR1 is SGHVS and CDR2 FQNEAQ. The CDR3 runs to 17 residues. V was cut by 5 bases and J by 0 bases, with 16 bases left in between.

V gene TRBV5-1 combines with J gene TRBJ2-3; 8 bases align to TRBD2. The CDR3 is 15 amino acids. The V segment lost 4 bases and the J segment 2 bases; nucleotides outside the gene matches: 6. The germline V gene encodes CDR1 SGHRS and CDR2 YFSETQ. The CDR3 loop is CASSPRAGDTDTQYF. The CDR3 DNA follows: TGCGCCAGCAGCCCCAGAGCGGGAGACACAGATACGCAGTATTTT.

This CDR3 is CASSLWWALRDTQETQYF. DNA for the CDR3: TGTGCCAGCAGTTTATGGTGGGCCCTAAGGGACACGCAAGAGACCCAGTACTTC. V usage is TRBV28 and J usage is TRBJ2-5; perhaps TRBD1 as D (6 bases). Trimming pared 0 bases from V and 2 bases from J, leaving 19 bases between. The CDR3 has 18 amino acids. Germline loops: CDR1 MDHEN, CDR2 SYDVKM.

The CDR3 region has the DNA TGTGCCAGCAGATCGGACAGGGTTGGCTATGGCTACACCTTC. Protein product: CASRSDRVGYGYTF. The chain combines TRBV2 with TRBJ1-2; the match to TRBD1 covers 8 bases. CDR1 and CDR2 (germline): SNHLY, FYNNEI. This CDR3 comprises 14 residues. V shed 6 bases, J shed 4 bases, and the junction held 7 bases outside the gene matches.

The V and J genes are TRBV7-2 and TRBJ2-3; 8 nucleotides agree with TRBD1. The CDR3 is made up of 15 amino acids. Germline values: CDR1 SGHTA, CDR2 FQGNSA. V lost 5 bases to trimming and J lost 1 base; unmatched junction nucleotides: 5. The CDR3 here is CASSQTGARTDTQYF. CDR3 bases: TGTGCCAGCAGCCAGACAGGGGCCCGCACAGATACGCAGTATTTT. Full variable domain (outside the CDR3, taken from reference TRBV7-2 and TRBJ2-3): GAGVSQSPSNKVTEKGKDVELRCDPISGHTALYWYRQSLGQGLEFLIYFQGNSAPDKSGLPSDRFSAERTGGSVSTLTIQRTQQEDSAVYLCASSQTGARTDTQYFGPGTRLTVL.

The J gene is TRBJ2-1, the V gene TRBV19; D possibly corresponds to TRBD2 (6 bases). Germline CDR1 and CDR2: LNHDA and SQIVND (reference sequence). Trimming removed 3 bases from V and 0 bases from J, with 6 bases in between. The CDR3 is 14 residues long. The CDR3 here is CASSIGSSYNEQFF. The CDR3 bases are TGTGCCAGTAGTATCGGGAGCTCCTACAATGAGCAGTTCTTC.

The chain joins TRBV10-3 to TRBJ2-3; 7 bases align to TRBD1. The germline V gene encodes CDR1 ENHRY and CDR2 SYGVKD. CDR3 size: 15 residues. Losses at the gene ends were 7 bases for V and 3 bases for J; bases not matched to a gene: 10. CDR3 amino acids: CAIKKDSGGTDTQYF. As DNA, the CDR3 is TGTGCCATCAAGAAGGACTCAGGGGGTACAGATACGCAGTATTTT.

The chain carries TRBV19 and TRBJ2-2; 8 bases match TRBD1. CDR1 LNHDA and CDR2 SQIVND come from the germline V gene (reference sequence). After removal of 4 bases from V and 9 bases from J, the junction contained 7 bases not matched to a gene. This CDR3 contains 14 residues. CDR3 loop: CASSTDRGGRELFF. In DNA form, the CDR3 reads TGTGCCAGTAGTACCGACAGGGGCGGCAGGGAGCTGTTTTTT.

This clone was counted a few times. Here the CDR3 reads CASSPGGGGEKLFF. In nucleotides, the CDR3 is TGTGCCAGCAGTCCAGGGGGAGGAGGAGAAAAACTGTTTTTT. V and J are TRBV6-5 and TRBJ1-4, with 7 nucleotides matching TRBD1. The germline V gene encodes CDR1 MNHEY and CDR2 SVGAGI. V lost 5 bases to trimming and J lost 8 bases; unmatched junction nucleotides: 8. The CDR3 is made up of 14 amino acids.

The chain employs TRBV5-6 and TRBJ2-3; 10 nucleotides agree with TRBD2. The V gene's germline CDR1 is SGHDT and CDR2 YYEEEE. V gave up 4 bases and J gave up 6 bases; unmatched junction bases: 11. This CDR3 contains 16 residues. The CDR3 DNA reads TGTGCCAGCAGCAAATCCCCAGCGGGAGGGCTGGATACGCAGTATTTT. Translated: CASSKSPAGGLDTQYF.

The chain recombines TRBV10-2 with TRBJ1-3; maybe TRBD1 (6 bases). This CDR3 is 14 amino acids long. Trimming took 8 bases from V and 0 from J, leaving 11 bases between them. Germline CDR1 is WSHSY and CDR2 is SAAADI. The CDR3 is CASGGGDSGNTIYF. CDR3 in DNA: TGCGCCAGCGGAGGGGGGGACTCTGGAAACACCATATATTTT.

This clone appeared a few times. A read error may produce the germline difference seen at one junction end. This rearrangement joins TRBV7-9 to TRBJ2-3; 11 nucleotides agree with TRBD2. Germline V gene lookup returns CDR1 SEHNR and CDR2 FQNEAQ (reference sequence). The CDR3 is 16 amino acids. The CDR3 DNA reads TGTTCCAGCAGCTTACGACTAGCGGGGCAGGGAGATACGCAGTATTTT. Translating it yields CSSSLRLAGQGDTQYF.

As to this clone: One end of the junction is discordant with germline, which a read error may explain. The gene calls are TRBV30 and TRBJ2-6; possible D gene TRBD1, 5 bases. Looked up from germline, CDR1 is GTSNPN and CDR2 is SVGIG (reference sequence). The CDR3 covers 16 residues. CDR3 sequence: CAWSVIGVNGANGLTF. The DNA of the CDR3 is TGTGCCTGGAGTGTAATTGGGGTAAATGGGGCCAACGGCCTGACTTTC.

The CDR3 sequence: CAWSPQGEVGYTF. Here the CDR3 DNA reads TGTGCCTGGAGCCCACAGGGAGAAGTCGGCTACACCTTC. The chain links TRBV30 to TRBJ1-2, with D perhaps TRBD1 (6 bases). From germline, CDR1 is GTSNPN and CDR2 SVGIG (reference sequence). This CDR3 spans 13 amino acids. The ends were cut back, 3 bases at V and 8 bases at J, with 16 bases in the middle.

The gene calls are TRBV29-1 and TRBJ2-3; D is perhaps TRBD2 (6 bases). V lost 3 bases, J lost 3 bases, and 10 bases lay in between. The germline V gene encodes CDR1 SQVTM and CDR2 ANQGSEA. This CDR3 region has 13 residues. The CDR3 coding sequence is TGCAGCGTTGAGGGGGGAGAAACAGATACGCAGTATTTT. Translating gives CSVEGGETDTQYF.

V and J are TRBV5-5 and TRBJ2-5; 7 nucleotides line up with TRBD2. Germline-derived CDR1 and CDR2 are SGHKS and YYEKEE (reference sequence). The length of the CDR3 is 16 residues. The V segment lost 1 base and the J segment 2 bases; nucleotides outside the gene matches: 8. DNA for the CDR3: TGTGCCAGCAGCTTGCCGGGGGGAGTTGGGCAAGAGACCCAGTACTTC. It is translated as CASSLPGGVGQETQYF.

J is TRBJ1-1 and V is TRBV28; TRBD1 aligns across 7 bases. The CDR3 is 13 amino acids. CDR1 and CDR2 (germline): MDHEN, SYDVKM. J gave up 7 bases and V 1 base, and 3 bases lay outside the gene matches. CDR3 DNA sequence: TGTGCCAGCAGTTTATTAAGGGGGCTTGAAGCTTTCTTT. It encodes CASSLLRGLEAFF.

The DNA for the CDR3 is TGCGCCAGCAGCTTGGCCATAGAGAAGTACGAGCAGTACTTC. Protein sequence: CASSLAIEKYEQYF. The chain uses TRBV5-1 and TRBJ2-5, with D hard to call. The J call is uncertain, as TRBJ2-7 better fits the DNA end. In germline, CDR1 is SGHRS, CDR2 YFSETQ. This CDR3 region has 14 residues.

In regard to this clone: An end of the junction differs from the germline gene, which may be a read error. The chain employs TRBV6-1 and TRBJ2-7; 10 bases map to TRBD2. This CDR3 has 14 residues. Germline values: CDR1 MNHNS, CDR2 SASEGT. The CDR3 spells CASSESPAGGPRNF. The DNA of the CDR3 is TGTGCCAGCAGTGAATCCCCAGCGGGAGGGCCCCGGAACTTC.

The CDR3 protein is CASSREREVEQFF. In nucleotides, the CDR3 is TGTGCCAGCTCTCGGGAGCGGGAGGTTGAGCAGTTCTTC. This chain joins TRBV2 and TRBJ2-1; 9 positions agree with TRBD2. The length of the CDR3 is 13 residues. Germline assignment: CDR1 SNHLY and CDR2 FYNNEI. The junction had 8 bases not matched to a gene; V was cut back by 8 bases and J by 9 bases.

This clone was seen more than once but under ten times. The chain joins TRBV29-1 to TRBJ2-1; TRBD2 matches at 7 bases. Losses at the gene ends were 6 bases for V and 4 bases for J; bases not matched to a gene: 9. CDR1 is SQVTM and CDR2 is ANQGSEA in the germline V gene. This CDR3 is built from 14 residues. This CDR3 is CSVVSSGGYNEQFF. The CDR3 coding sequence is TGCAGCGTGGTATCTAGCGGAGGTTACAATGAGCAGTTCTTC.

For this clone: The junction differs from germline at one of its ends, possibly a read error. V gene TRBV28 combines with J gene TRBJ2-5; maybe TRBD1 (6 bases). The end of the DNA aligns better with TRBJ2-7, so the J call may be wrong. The CDR3 runs to 15 residues. CDR1 is MDHEN and CDR2 is SYDVKM in the germline V gene. CDR3 region: CASRLRAGDVYEQYF. CDR3 DNA: TGTGCCAGCCGTTTGAGGGCAGGGGACGTTTACGAGCAGTACTTC.